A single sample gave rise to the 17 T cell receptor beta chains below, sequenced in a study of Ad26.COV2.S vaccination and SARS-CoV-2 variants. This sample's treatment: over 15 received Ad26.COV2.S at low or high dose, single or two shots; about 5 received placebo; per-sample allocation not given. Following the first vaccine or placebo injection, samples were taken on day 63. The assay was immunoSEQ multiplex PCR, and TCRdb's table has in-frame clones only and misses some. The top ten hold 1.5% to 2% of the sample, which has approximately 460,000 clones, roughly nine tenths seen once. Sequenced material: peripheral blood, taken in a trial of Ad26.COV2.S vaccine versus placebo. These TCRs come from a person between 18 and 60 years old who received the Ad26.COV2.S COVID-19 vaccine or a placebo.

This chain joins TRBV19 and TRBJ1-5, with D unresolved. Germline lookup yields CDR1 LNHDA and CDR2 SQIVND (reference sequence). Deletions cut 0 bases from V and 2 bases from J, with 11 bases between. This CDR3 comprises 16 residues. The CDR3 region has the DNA TGTGCCAGTAGTATAGAAAAGGGAATACGCAATCAGCCCCAGCATTTT. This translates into CASSIEKGIRNQPQHF.

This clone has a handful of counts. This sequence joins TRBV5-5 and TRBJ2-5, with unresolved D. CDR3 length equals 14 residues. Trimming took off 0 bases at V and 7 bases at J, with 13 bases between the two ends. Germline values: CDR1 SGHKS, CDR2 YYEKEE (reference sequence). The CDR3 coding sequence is TGTGCCAGCAGCTTGGTCACGACCCCAGGGACCCAGTACTTC. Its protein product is CASSLVTTPGTQYF.

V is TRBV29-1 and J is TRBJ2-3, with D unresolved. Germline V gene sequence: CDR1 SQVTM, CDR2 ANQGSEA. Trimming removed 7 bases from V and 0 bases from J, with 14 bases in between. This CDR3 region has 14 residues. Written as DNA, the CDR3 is TGCAGCGGCTCATCTACTACTAGCACAGATACGCAGTATTTT. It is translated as CSGSSTTSTDTQYF.

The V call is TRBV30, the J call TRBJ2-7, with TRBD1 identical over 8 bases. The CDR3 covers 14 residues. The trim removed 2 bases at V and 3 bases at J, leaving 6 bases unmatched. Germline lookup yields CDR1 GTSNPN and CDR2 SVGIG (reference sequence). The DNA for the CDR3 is TGTGCCTGGAGTAGAGACAGGGGACACTACGAGCAGTACTTC. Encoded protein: CAWSRDRGHYEQYF. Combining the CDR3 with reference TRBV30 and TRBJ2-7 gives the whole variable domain SQTIHQWPATLVQPVGSPLSLECTVEGTSNPNLYWYRQAAGRGLQLLFYSVGIGQISSEVPQNLSASRPQDRQFILSSKKLLLSDSGFYLCAWSRDRGHYEQYFGPGTRLTVT.

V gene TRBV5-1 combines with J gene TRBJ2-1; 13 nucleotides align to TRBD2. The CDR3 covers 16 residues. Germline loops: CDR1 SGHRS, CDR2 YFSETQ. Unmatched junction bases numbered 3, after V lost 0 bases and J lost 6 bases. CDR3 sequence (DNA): TGCGCCAGCAGCTTGGTACTAGCGGGAGGGTCCAATGAGCAGTTCTTC. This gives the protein CASSLVLAGGSNEQFF.

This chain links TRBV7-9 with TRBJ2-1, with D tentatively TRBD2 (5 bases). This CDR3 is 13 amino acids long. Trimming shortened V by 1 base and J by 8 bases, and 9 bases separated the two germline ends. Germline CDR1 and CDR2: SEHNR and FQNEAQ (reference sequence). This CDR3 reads CASSLVQRDEQFF. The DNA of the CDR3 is TGTGCCAGCAGCTTAGTCCAGAGGGATGAGCAGTTCTTC.

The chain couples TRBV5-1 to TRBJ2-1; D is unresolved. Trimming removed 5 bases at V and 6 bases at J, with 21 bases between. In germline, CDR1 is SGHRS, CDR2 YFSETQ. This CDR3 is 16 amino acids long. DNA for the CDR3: TGCGCCAGCAGAGCTGCAGACCCCCGGATAGGCAATGAGCAGTTCTTC. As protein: CASRAADPRIGNEQFF.

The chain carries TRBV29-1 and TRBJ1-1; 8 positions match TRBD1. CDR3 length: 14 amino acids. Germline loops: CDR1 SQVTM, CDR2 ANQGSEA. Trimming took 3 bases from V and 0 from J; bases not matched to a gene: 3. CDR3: CSVETGDLNTEAFF. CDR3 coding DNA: TGCAGCGTTGAGACAGGGGATCTGAACACTGAAGCTTTCTTT.

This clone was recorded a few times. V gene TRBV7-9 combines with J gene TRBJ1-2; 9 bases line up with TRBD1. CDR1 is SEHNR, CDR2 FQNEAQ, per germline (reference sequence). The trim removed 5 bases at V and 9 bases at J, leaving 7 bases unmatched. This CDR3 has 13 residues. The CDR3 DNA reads TGTGCCAGCAGCCCAGGGGACAGGGAGCGCTACACCTTC. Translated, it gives CASSPGDRERYTF.

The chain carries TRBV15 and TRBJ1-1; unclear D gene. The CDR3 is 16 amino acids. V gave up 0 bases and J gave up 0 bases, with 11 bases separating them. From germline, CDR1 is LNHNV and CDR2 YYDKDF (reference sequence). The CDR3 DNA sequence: TGTGCCACCAGCAGAGATATCGCGAGGCTGAACACTGAAGCTTTCTTT. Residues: CATSRDIARLNTEAFF.

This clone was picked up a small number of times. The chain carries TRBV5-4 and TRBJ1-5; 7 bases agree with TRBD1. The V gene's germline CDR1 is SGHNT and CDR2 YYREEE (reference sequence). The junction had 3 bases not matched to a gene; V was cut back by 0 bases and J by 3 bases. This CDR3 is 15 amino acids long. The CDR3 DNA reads TGTGCCAGCAGCTTGGGCGGGACAGACAATCAGCCCCAGCATTTT. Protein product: CASSLGGTDNQPQHF.

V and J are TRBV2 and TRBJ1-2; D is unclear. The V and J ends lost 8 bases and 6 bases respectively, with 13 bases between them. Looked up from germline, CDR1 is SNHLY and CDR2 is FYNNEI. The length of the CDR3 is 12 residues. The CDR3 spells CASRGDPNGYTF. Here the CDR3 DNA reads TGTGCCAGCCGGGGAGACCCAAATGGCTACACCTTC.

The CDR3 is CASSLRTLRTTEAFF. The CDR3 DNA follows: TGTGCCAGCAGTCTACGGACACTCAGGACCACTGAAGCTTTCTTT. V and J are TRBV28 and TRBJ1-1; D might be TRBD1 (5 bases). The V gene's germline CDR1 is MDHEN and CDR2 SYDVKM. Trimming cost V 5 bases and J 4 bases, with 17 bases left between them. This CDR3 is 15 amino acids long.

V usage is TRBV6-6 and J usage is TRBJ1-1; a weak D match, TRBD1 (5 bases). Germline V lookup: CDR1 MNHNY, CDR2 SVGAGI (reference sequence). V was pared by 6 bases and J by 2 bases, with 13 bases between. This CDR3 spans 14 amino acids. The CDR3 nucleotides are TGTGCCAGCAGAGCGGACATACCTAACACTGAAGCTTTCTTT. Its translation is CASRADIPNTEAFF.

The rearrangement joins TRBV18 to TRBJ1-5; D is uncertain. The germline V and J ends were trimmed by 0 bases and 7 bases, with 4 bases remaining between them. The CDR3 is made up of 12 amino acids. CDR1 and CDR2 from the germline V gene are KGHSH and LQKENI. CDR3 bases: TGTGCCAGCTCACCACCCGAGCAGCCCCAGCATTTT. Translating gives CASSPPEQPQHF.

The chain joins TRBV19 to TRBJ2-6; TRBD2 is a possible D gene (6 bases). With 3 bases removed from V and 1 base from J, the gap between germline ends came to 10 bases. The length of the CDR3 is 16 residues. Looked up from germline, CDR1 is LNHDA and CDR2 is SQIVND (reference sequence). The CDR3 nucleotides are TGTGCCAGTAGTATTAGGCGGGGTTCTGGGGCCAACGTCCTGACTTTC. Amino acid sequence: CASSIRRGSGANVLTF. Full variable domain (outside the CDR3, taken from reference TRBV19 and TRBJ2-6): DGGITQSPKYLFRKEGQNVTLSCEQNLNHDAMYWYRQDPGQGLRLIYYSQIVNDFQKGDIAEGYSVSREKKESFPLTVTSAQKNPTAFYLCASSIRRGSGANVLTFGAGSRLTVL.

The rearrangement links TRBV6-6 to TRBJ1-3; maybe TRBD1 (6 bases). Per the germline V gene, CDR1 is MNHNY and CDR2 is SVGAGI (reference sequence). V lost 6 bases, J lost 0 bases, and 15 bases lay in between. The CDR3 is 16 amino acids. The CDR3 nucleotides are TGTGCCAGCAGCACGGACAGAATTATCTCTGGAAACACCATATATTTT. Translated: CASSTDRIISGNTIYF.